The sequence of this TCR beta chain was determined in a study of patients and donors after allogeneic stem cell transplantation. This clonotype was seen a handful of times. CDR1 SQVTM and CDR2 ANQGSEA come from the germline V gene. CDR3 length: 14 amino acids. J gave up 4 bases and V 4 bases, and 5 bases lay outside the gene matches. One entry per CDR3 protein results from TCRdb running MiXCR on the RT-PCR reads. This sample yields hundreds of thousands of distinct CDR3 sequences, of which 13% to 15% are seen a single time; 11% belongs to the top ten. The source material was blood, either unsorted or a sorted T cell fraction (not recorded which). This receptor was taken from a human donor who was either an allogeneic HSCT recipient or a stem cell or donor lymphocyte infusion donor (not recorded which). It is not recorded whose cells these are; they may come from a transplant donor. V is TRBV29-1 and J is TRBJ1-3; TRBD1 matches 9 bases. For the CDR3, the DNA is TGCAGCGTTGCGCACAGGGGGCGCGGAAACACCATATATTTT. Amino acids: CSVAHRGRGNTIYF.